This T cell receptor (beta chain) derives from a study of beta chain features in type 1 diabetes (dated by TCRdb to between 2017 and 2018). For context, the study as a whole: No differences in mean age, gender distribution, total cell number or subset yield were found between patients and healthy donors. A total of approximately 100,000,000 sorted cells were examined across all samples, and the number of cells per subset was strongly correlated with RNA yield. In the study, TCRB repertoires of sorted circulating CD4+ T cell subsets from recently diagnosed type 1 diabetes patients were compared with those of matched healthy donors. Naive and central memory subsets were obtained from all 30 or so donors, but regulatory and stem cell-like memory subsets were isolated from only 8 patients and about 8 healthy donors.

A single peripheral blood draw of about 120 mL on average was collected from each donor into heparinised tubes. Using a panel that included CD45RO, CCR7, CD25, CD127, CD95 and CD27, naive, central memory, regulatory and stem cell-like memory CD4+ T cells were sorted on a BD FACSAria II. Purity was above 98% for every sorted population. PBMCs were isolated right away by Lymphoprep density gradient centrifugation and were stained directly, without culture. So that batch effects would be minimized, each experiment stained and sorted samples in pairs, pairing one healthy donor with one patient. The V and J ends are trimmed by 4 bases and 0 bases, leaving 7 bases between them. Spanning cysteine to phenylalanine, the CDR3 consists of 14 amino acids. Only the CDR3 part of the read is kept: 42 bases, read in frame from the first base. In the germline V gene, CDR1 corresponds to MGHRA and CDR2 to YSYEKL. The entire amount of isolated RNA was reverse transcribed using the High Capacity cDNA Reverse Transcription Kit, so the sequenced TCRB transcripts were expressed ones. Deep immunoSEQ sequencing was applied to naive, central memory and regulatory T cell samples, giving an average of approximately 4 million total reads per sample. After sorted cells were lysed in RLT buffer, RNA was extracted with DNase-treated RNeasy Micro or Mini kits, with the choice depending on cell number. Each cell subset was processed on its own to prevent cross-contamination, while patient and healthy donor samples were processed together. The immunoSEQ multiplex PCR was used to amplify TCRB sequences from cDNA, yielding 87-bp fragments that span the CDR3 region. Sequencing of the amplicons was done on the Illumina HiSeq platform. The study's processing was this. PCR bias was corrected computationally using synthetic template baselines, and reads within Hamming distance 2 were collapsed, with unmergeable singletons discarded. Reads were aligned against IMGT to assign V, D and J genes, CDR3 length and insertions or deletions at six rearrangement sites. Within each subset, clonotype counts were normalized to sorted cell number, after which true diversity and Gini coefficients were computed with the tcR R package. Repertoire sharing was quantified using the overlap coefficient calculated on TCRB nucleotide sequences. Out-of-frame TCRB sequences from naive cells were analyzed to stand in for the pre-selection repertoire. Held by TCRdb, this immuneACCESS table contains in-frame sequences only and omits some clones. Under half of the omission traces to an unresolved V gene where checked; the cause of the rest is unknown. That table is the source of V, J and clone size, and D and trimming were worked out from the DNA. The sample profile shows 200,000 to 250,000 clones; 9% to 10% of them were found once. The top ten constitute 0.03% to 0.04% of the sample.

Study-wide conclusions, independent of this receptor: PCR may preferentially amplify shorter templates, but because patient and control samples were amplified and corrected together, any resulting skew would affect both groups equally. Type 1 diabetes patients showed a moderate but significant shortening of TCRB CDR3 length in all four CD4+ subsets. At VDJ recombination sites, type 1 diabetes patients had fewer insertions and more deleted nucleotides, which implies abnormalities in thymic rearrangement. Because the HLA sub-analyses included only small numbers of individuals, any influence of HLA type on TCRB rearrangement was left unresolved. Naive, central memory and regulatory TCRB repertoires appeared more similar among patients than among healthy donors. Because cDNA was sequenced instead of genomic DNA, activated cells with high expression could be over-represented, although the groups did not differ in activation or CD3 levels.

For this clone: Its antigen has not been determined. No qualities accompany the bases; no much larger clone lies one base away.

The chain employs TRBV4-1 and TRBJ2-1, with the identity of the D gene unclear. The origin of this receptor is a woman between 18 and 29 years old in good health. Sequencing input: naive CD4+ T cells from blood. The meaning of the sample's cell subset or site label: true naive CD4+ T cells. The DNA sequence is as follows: TGCGCCAGCAGCCGAGTTGGCTCCTACAATGAGCAGTTCTTC. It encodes CASSRVGSYNEQFF.